Below are 10 T cell receptor beta chains sequenced from a single sample in a study of blood T cell repertoires in COVID-19. The protocol was immunoSEQ multiplex PCR, while the TCRdb copy is restricted to in-frame clones and leaves out a portion. The sample includes over 250,000 clones, 70% to 75% seen only once; the top ten take more than 2.5%. Specimen: peripheral blood. These receptors were collected from a woman of 80 years or more with acute or convalescent COVID-19.

This chain's CDR3 is CASSISRVYEQYF. CDR3 DNA: TGTGCCAGTAGTATTAGCAGGGTCTACGAGCAGTACTTC. The V gene is TRBV19, the J gene TRBJ2-7; weak D call: TRBD1 (5 bases). CDR1 LNHDA and CDR2 SQIVND come from the germline V gene (reference sequence). The CDR3 has 13 amino acids. Trimming stripped 3 bases from V and 3 bases from J, with 9 bases between. The full variable domain, in which reference TRBV19 and TRBJ2-7 provide the parts outside the CDR3, is DGGITQSPKYLFRKEGQNVTLSCEQNLNHDAMYWYRQDPGQGLRLIYYSQIVNDFQKGDIAEGYSVSREKKESFPLTVTSAQKNPTAFYLCASSISRVYEQYFGPGTRLTVT.

This clone was detected only once. The V gene is TRBV30, the J gene TRBJ2-3; D is unresolved. This CDR3 has 11 residues. In germline, CDR1 is GTSNPN, CDR2 SVGIG (reference sequence). V was clipped by 0 bases and J by 5 bases, with 3 bases between them. CDR3 nucleotides: TGTGCCTGGAGTGTACAAGATACGCAGTATTTT. It specifies CAWSVQDTQYF.

The chain has TRBV6-2 or TRBV6-3 and TRBJ2-7; 10 bases are a match to TRBD1. Per germline, CDR1 MNHEY and CDR2 SVGEGT. The CDR3 has 16 residues. V was clipped by 2 bases and J by 5 bases; unmatched bases: 9. Here the CDR3 DNA reads TGTGCCAGCAGTTACAGAATAGGGACAGGGGTCCACGAGCAGTACTTC. Its protein product is CASSYRIGTGVHEQYF.

In its sample, this clone was seen many times. The rearrangement uses TRBV6-1 and TRBJ1-5; no clear D gene. CDR3 length: 12 residues. Trimming cost V 3 bases and J 5 bases, with 5 bases left between them. Looked up from germline, CDR1 is MNHNS and CDR2 is SASEGT. The CDR3 nucleotides are TGTGCCAGCAGTGAGCGCGATCAGCCCCAGCATTTT. Its protein product is CASSERDQPQHF.

The rearrangement links TRBV7-9 to TRBJ1-4; 7 bases are a match to TRBD1. CDR1 is SEHNR and CDR2 is FQNEAQ in the germline V gene (reference sequence). The CDR3 covers 16 residues. The V gene end was trimmed by 3 bases and the J gene end by 4 bases; junction bases not matched to a gene: 8. The chain's CDR3 is CASSLERTGINEKLFF. DNA for the CDR3: TGTGCCAGCAGCTTGGAACGGACAGGAATTAATGAAAAACTGTTTTTT.

The chain employs TRBV27 and TRBJ1-6; D not resolved. Per the germline V gene, CDR1 is MNHEY and CDR2 is SMNVEV (reference sequence). The V gene lost 8 bases and the J gene lost 0 bases, with 14 bases spanning the gap. CDR3 length: 16 amino acids. The CDR3 DNA follows: TGTGCCAGCTTAATGGGAGATAGCTCCTATAATTCACCCCTCCACTTT. It yields the protein CASLMGDSSYNSPLHF.

Written as DNA, the CDR3 is TGTGCCACCAGCAGGCAAACGGGGGAGCAGTACTTC. It translates to CATSRQTGEQYF. The chain links TRBV15 to TRBJ2-7, with D possibly TRBD2 on 5 matching bases. This CDR3 region has 12 residues. The V gene's germline CDR1 is LNHNV and CDR2 YYDKDF (reference sequence). Deletions cut 3 bases from V and 7 bases from J, with 10 bases between.

This rearrangement joins TRBV5-6 to TRBJ1-6, with TRBD1 as a possible D gene (5 bases). There are 14 residues in the CDR3. The germline gives CDR1 SGHDT, CDR2 YYEEEE. V was clipped by 5 bases and J by 2 bases, with 8 bases between them. This CDR3 is CASRRGAYNSPLHF. As DNA, the CDR3 is TGTGCCAGCAGGCGGGGCGCCTATAATTCACCCCTCCACTTT.

The chain links TRBV30 to TRBJ2-7; 7 nucleotides agree with TRBD1. The V gene's germline CDR1 is GTSNPN and CDR2 SVGIG (reference sequence). CDR3 size: 13 residues. V shed 2 bases, J shed 4 bases, and the junction held 5 bases outside the gene matches. The CDR3 nucleotides read TGTGCCTGGAGTAGAACAGGGGTTTACGAGCAGTACTTC. Protein: CAWSRTGVYEQYF.

This clone was detected a few times. The rearrangement links TRBV10-3 to TRBJ1-2; no definite D call. Trimming took 0 bases from V and 8 from J, leaving 10 bases between them. This CDR3 spans 13 amino acids. CDR1 is ENHRY, CDR2 SYGVKD, per germline. The CDR3 protein is CAISESIQAGYTF. In DNA form, the CDR3 reads TGTGCCATCAGTGAGTCGATTCAGGCCGGCTACACCTTC.